A single sample is the source of the 30 T cell receptor beta chains below, sequenced in a study of blood T cell repertoires in COVID-19. Profiling relied on immunoSEQ multiplex PCR, and the TCRdb table lists in-frame clones only, not all of them. The table has 250,000 to 300,000 clones, just over 90% seen once. Input material: peripheral blood. The receptor source for this set is a woman aged 25 to 45 with COVID-19, enrolled during active disease.

The chain recombines TRBV19 with TRBJ1-3; 9 bases map to TRBD1. The CDR3 covers 14 residues. In germline, CDR1 is LNHDA, CDR2 SQIVND (reference sequence). The V segment lost 10 bases and the J segment 8 bases; nucleotides outside the gene matches: 12. DNA of the CDR3: TGTGCCACCTCCCCCCGGGACAGGGTACACACCATATATTTT. This sequence encodes CATSPRDRVHTIYF.

V usage is TRBV5-1 and J usage is TRBJ1-5; no clear D. Germline V lookup: CDR1 SGHRS, CDR2 YFSETQ. The CDR3 length is 15 residues. V lost 4 bases and J 7 bases, leaving 18 bases between the germline ends. CDR3 in amino acids: CASSPENGPPQPQHF. The CDR3 bases are TGCGCCAGCAGCCCCGAGAATGGTCCCCCCCAGCCCCAGCATTTT.

V usage is TRBV18 and J usage is TRBJ2-7, with 9 bases aligning to TRBD2. V dropped 0 bases and J dropped 2; count of bases not matched to a gene: 2. The V gene's germline CDR1 is KGHSH and CDR2 LQKENI. The CDR3 has 15 residues. The CDR3 DNA reads as TGTGCCAGCTCACCACCGGCGGGAGGGCCCTACGAGCAGTACTTC. Amino acids: CASSPPAGGPYEQYF.

The V gene is TRBV6-4, the J gene TRBJ2-2; D might be TRBD1 (5 bases). CDR1 MRHNA and CDR2 SNTAGT come from the germline V gene. Trimming left V 5 bases short and J 1 base short, with 8 bases between. The CDR3 totals 14 residues. CDR3: CASSRQRNTGELFF. The DNA for the CDR3 is TGTGCCAGCAGTCGACAGAGGAACACCGGGGAGCTGTTTTTT.

V is TRBV9 and J is TRBJ2-5; 9 bases agree with TRBD2. The trim removed 0 bases at V and 4 bases at J, leaving 1 base unmatched. Germline CDR1 reads SGDLS; CDR2 reads YYNGEE. CDR3 length: 14 amino acids. The CDR3 here is CASSVGGRVETQYF. The DNA for the CDR3 is TGTGCCAGCAGCGTAGGCGGGAGGGTAGAGACCCAGTACTTC.

V usage is TRBV2 and J usage is TRBJ1-1; no definite D call. This CDR3 is built from 17 residues. CDR1 is SNHLY, CDR2 FYNNEI, per germline. V lost 2 bases and J lost 5, with 21 bases in between. The CDR3 coding sequence is TGTGCCAGCAGTGAAACTTTAGGCGGCGAGGGAGGTACTGAAGCTTTCTTT. Protein sequence: CASSETLGGEGGTEAFF.

The CDR3 sequence is CASSLRTGDTEAFF. The CDR3 nucleotides are TGTGCCAGCAGCCTAAGGACAGGGGACACTGAAGCTTTCTTT. The chain is built from TRBV7-8 and TRBJ1-1; TRBD1 agrees at 9 bases. V gave up 5 bases and J gave up 3 bases; unmatched junction bases: 4. There are 14 residues in the CDR3. Germline assignment: CDR1 SGHVS and CDR2 FQNEAQ.

This clone was detected only once. The V and J genes are TRBV5-1 and TRBJ1-4; maybe TRBD1 (6 bases). The CDR3 runs to 16 residues. The ends were cut back, 4 bases at V and 8 bases at J, with 21 bases in the middle. CDR1 and CDR2 from the germline V gene are SGHRS and YFSETQ. The CDR3 sequence: CASSPISQGQGEKLFF. CDR3 nucleotide sequence: TGCGCCAGCAGCCCTATCTCCCAGGGGCAGGGCGAAAAACTGTTTTTT.

This sequence joins TRBV7-9 and TRBJ2-7; TRBD1 matches at 9 bases. Looked up from germline, CDR1 is SEHNR and CDR2 is FQNEAQ (reference sequence). The CDR3 consists of 16 residues. V trimming: 2 bases; J trimming: 7 bases; junction bases outside the gene matches: 12. The CDR3 loop is CASSLSKGTGTEEQYF. The CDR3 region has the DNA TGTGCCAGCAGCTTAAGTAAGGGGACAGGGACTGAAGAGCAGTACTTC.

The J gene is TRBJ1-6, the V gene TRBV2, with TRBD1 identical over 9 bases. Germline values: CDR1 SNHLY, CDR2 FYNNEI. V lost 5 bases, J lost 5 bases, and 4 bases stayed unmatched. CDR3 length: 15 amino acids. The CDR3 DNA reads TGTGCCAGCAGTAAAAGGACAGGGGATAATTCACCCCTCCACTTT. Its translation is CASSKRTGDNSPLHF.

The chain couples TRBV9 to TRBJ2-3; D unresolved. The germline V gene encodes CDR1 SGDLS and CDR2 YYNGEE. Trimming took off 4 bases at V and 4 bases at J, with 10 bases between the two ends. The CDR3 totals 13 residues. In DNA, the CDR3 is TGTGCCAGCAGCCCAAGTACATCAGATACGCAGTATTTT. This sequence encodes CASSPSTSDTQYF. Based on the CDR3 plus reference TRBV9 and TRBJ2-3, the full variable domain is DSGVTQTPKHLITATGQRVTLRCSPRSGDLSVYWYQQSLDQGLQFLIQYYNGEERAKGNILERFSAQQFPDLHSELNLSSLELGDSALYFCASSPSTSDTQYFGPGTRLTVL.

With regard to this clone: Germline is not matched at one junction end, which may reflect a read error. The chain has TRBV9 and TRBJ1-1; possibly TRBD1 for D (6 bases). Looked up from germline, CDR1 is SGDLS and CDR2 is YYNGEE. The CDR3 sequence is 15 residues long. The CDR3 is CANSIRQELNTEAFF. CDR3 nucleotides: TGTGCCAACAGCATCAGACAGGAGTTGAACACTGAAGCTTTCTTT.

Only a few counts were recorded for this clone. The chain is built from TRBV3-1 (or the pseudogene TRBV3-2) and TRBJ2-7, with TRBD2 matching 7 bases. The CDR3 covers 13 residues. V gave up 3 bases and J gave up 12 bases; unmatched junction bases: 11. The germline V gene encodes CDR1 LGHDT and CDR2 YNNKEL (reference sequence). The CDR3 sequence is CASSQSPGLPSYF. The CDR3 DNA reads as TGTGCCAGCAGCCAGTCCCCGGGACTACCCTCGTACTTC.

This chain links TRBV7-2 with TRBJ2-1; 10 nucleotides agree with TRBD2. V shed 1 base and J 0 bases; nucleotides not matched to a gene: 6. The germline V gene encodes CDR1 SGHTA and CDR2 FQGNSA. This CDR3 contains 18 residues. CDR3: CASSLVISGGSSYNEQFF. The CDR3 DNA follows: TGTGCCAGCAGCTTAGTTATTAGCGGGGGGAGCTCCTACAATGAGCAGTTCTTC. The complete variable domain, with remaining parts taken from reference TRBV7-2 and TRBJ2-1, reads GAGVSQSPSNKVTEKGKDVELRCDPISGHTALYWYRQSLGQGLEFLIYFQGNSAPDKSGLPSDRFSAERTGGSVSTLTIQRTQQEDSAVYLCASSLVISGGSSYNEQFFGPGTRLTVL.

The chain combines TRBV4-2 with TRBJ1-2; D might be TRBD1 (6 bases). The germline V gene encodes CDR1 LGHNA and CDR2 YNFKEQ. Deletions cut 0 bases from V and 6 bases from J, with 14 bases between. The CDR3 length is 15 residues. CDR3 nucleotides: TGTGCCAGCAGCCAAGATGGCGGGGGCGTAGATGGCTACACCTTC. It translates to CASSQDGGGVDGYTF.

This rearrangement joins TRBV7-6 to TRBJ1-3; possibly TRBD1 for D (6 bases). Germline lookup yields CDR1 SGHVS and CDR2 FNYEAQ. The CDR3 spans 15 residues. V lost 2 bases and J lost 0, with 8 bases in between. In DNA form, the CDR3 reads TGTGCCAGCAGCTTAAGGGACAACTCTGGAAACACCATATATTTT. Its protein product is CASSLRDNSGNTIYF.

The chain employs TRBV5-1 and TRBJ2-5; 7 bases line up with TRBD1. Germline-derived CDR1 and CDR2 are SGHRS and YFSETQ. The CDR3 sequence is 14 residues long. The V and J ends lost 1 base and 2 bases, in that order; junction bases with no gene match: 2. The CDR3 is CASSLSGGQETQYF. CDR3 nucleotide sequence: TGCGCCAGCAGCTTGTCAGGGGGACAAGAGACCCAGTACTTC.

The rearrangement uses TRBV28 and TRBJ2-2; TRBD2 matches at 9 bases. The CDR3 totals 15 residues. CDR1 is MDHEN and CDR2 is SYDVKM in the germline V gene. Unmatched junction bases numbered 13, after V lost 8 bases and J lost 9 bases. The CDR3 region is CASLQWVAGVRELFF. The DNA for the CDR3 is TGTGCCAGCCTACAGTGGGTAGCGGGAGTACGGGAGCTGTTTTTT.

The chain recombines TRBV6-5 with TRBJ1-5; 8 bases fit TRBD1. This CDR3 spans 14 amino acids. Germline V CDR1 and CDR2: MNHEY, SVGAGI. V lost 10 bases to trimming and J lost 3 bases; unmatched junction nucleotides: 8. CDR3 residues: CATAGQGANQPQHF. CDR3 DNA sequence: TGTGCCACCGCAGGGCAGGGGGCCAATCAGCCCCAGCATTTT.

The chain joins TRBV27 to TRBJ1-1, with D maybe TRBD1 (6 bases). V was shortened by 9 bases and J by 0 bases, with 14 bases between the two germline ends. Looked up from germline, CDR1 is MNHEY and CDR2 is SMNVEV (reference sequence). This CDR3 is built from 14 residues. The CDR3 sequence: CARKGGGMNTEAFF. CDR3 nucleotides: TGTGCCAGGAAAGGGGGGGGGATGAACACTGAAGCTTTCTTT.

The J gene is TRBJ1-3, the V gene TRBV29-1, with 8 positions matching TRBD1. The CDR3 has 13 residues. Germline loops: CDR1 SQVTM, CDR2 ANQGSEA. V was clipped by 6 bases and J by 3 bases; unmatched bases: 4. As DNA, the CDR3 is TGCAGCGTAGCGACAGGGGTTGGAAACACCATATATTTT. This sequence encodes CSVATGVGNTIYF.

The chain couples TRBV27 to TRBJ1-2; 7 bases are shared with TRBD1. This CDR3 contains 14 residues. The trim removed 4 bases at V and 8 bases at J, leaving 10 bases unmatched. The germline CDR1 and CDR2 sequences are MNHEY and SMNVEV (reference sequence). As DNA, the CDR3 is TGTGCCAGCAGTTGGGGGACAGACAGGGCGGGCTACACCTTC. It is translated as CASSWGTDRAGYTF.

The V gene is TRBV11-2, the J gene TRBJ1-1; TRBD1 might be the D (5 bases). CDR3 length equals 15 residues. CDR1 is SGHAT and CDR2 is FQNNGV in the germline V gene. Trimming shortened V by 3 bases and J by 5 bases, and 16 bases separated the two germline ends. CDR3 DNA: TGTGCCAGCAGCTTCCTAACCCGGGGGGGAACTGAAGCTTTCTTT. The encoded protein is CASSFLTRGGTEAFF.

This clone was observed once. The rearrangement joins TRBV15 to TRBJ1-3; D uncertain. The V gene lost 3 bases and the J gene lost 0 bases, with 12 bases spanning the gap. The germline CDR1 and CDR2 sequences are LNHNV and YYDKDF (reference sequence). The CDR3 covers 16 residues. The CDR3 region has the DNA TGTGCCACCAGCAGCCCAGCAGCGACCTCTGGAAACACCATATATTTT. Amino acid sequence: CATSSPAATSGNTIYF.

This clone came up a few times. V and J are TRBV10-2 and TRBJ1-2; D may be TRBD1 (5 bases). The germline V and J ends were trimmed by 6 bases and 3 bases, with 11 bases remaining between them. There are 13 residues in the CDR3. Looked up from germline, CDR1 is WSHSY and CDR2 is SAAADI. The CDR3 DNA reads TGCGCCAGCAGGCCAGGGCCTTACTATGGCTACACCTTC. This gives the protein CASRPGPYYGYTF.

There are a few counts of this clone. The chain combines TRBV5-8 with TRBJ2-1, with D possibly being TRBD2 (6 bases). The CDR3 length is 14 residues. V lost 3 bases and J 2 bases, leaving 9 bases between the germline ends. Germline CDR1 SGHTS, CDR2 YDEGEE. DNA of the CDR3: TGTGCCAGCAGCTCGGGACTGGCCTACAATGAGCAGTTCTTC. It translates to CASSSGLAYNEQFF.

This clone was recorded once. The chain has TRBV11-2 and TRBJ2-7; no reliable D call. CDR1 and CDR2 from the germline V gene are SGHAT and FQNNGV. The CDR3 contains 15 residues. Trimming left V 1 base short and J 2 bases short, with 12 bases between. This chain's CDR3 is CASSLGFIDTYEQYF. Here the CDR3 DNA reads TGTGCCAGCAGCTTAGGTTTCATAGATACCTACGAGCAGTACTTC.

The chain uses TRBV9 and TRBJ2-1; 8 bases are a match to TRBD1. Trimming cost V 2 bases and J 3 bases; bases outside gene matches: 7. This CDR3 region has 16 residues. Germline V CDR1 and CDR2: SGDLS, YYNGEE. The CDR3 region has the DNA TGTGCCAGCAGCGTTATCACAGGGGGTAACTACAATGAGCAGTTCTTC. Translation: CASSVITGGNYNEQFF.

This clone appeared a single time. V and J are TRBV27 and TRBJ1-2; 7 nucleotides line up with TRBD1. Germline CDR1 and CDR2: MNHEY and SMNVEV (reference sequence). V lost 3 bases and J lost 7; bases outside the gene matches: 8. This CDR3 is built from 14 residues. CDR3 loop: CASSFGTASSGYTF. The CDR3 DNA follows: TGTGCCAGCAGTTTCGGGACAGCCTCGAGTGGCTACACCTTC.

The gene calls are TRBV5-1 and TRBJ1-4; tentative D call: TRBD1 (6 bases). The germline V and J ends were trimmed by 3 bases and 0 bases, with 9 bases remaining between them. The CDR3 is 15 amino acids. Looked up from germline, CDR1 is SGHRS and CDR2 is YFSETQ. The chain's CDR3 is CASSSGQTTNEKLFF. Written as DNA, the CDR3 is TGCGCCAGCAGCTCAGGACAGACAACTAATGAAAAACTGTTTTTT.